This entry is about one T cell receptor beta chain. The data derive from a study of T cell responses to AZD1222 COVID-19 vaccine. CDR3 length: 15 amino acids. V shed 0 bases and J shed 4 bases, with 10 bases lying between them. Germline V CDR1 and CDR2: SGHRS, YFSETQ. Here immunoSEQ multiplex PCR was the method, and the copy in TCRdb shows in-frame clones only, minus some. The sample records about 150,000 clones, roughly 90% being singletons. The V gene is TRBV5-1, the J gene TRBJ1-4; a possible D gene is TRBD1 (5 bases). The TCR sequence derives from an adult who received the AZD1222 COVID-19 vaccine. Material: peripheral blood, obtained 28 days after the second AZD1222 dose. In DNA form, the CDR3 reads TGCGCCAGCAGCTTGGTGGGGCAACTTAATGAAAAACTGTTTTTT. Amino acids: CASSLVGQLNEKLFF.